These 17 T cell receptor beta chains originate from one sample sequenced in a study of blood T cell repertoires in COVID-19. The repertoire was sequenced with immunoSEQ multiplex PCR; TCRdb's copy has only in-frame clones and lacks some. The sample includes hundreds of thousands of clones, over 75% of them seen just once. The sample was PBMCs or T cells enriched from blood (not recorded which). The receptors were gathered from a man aged 25-45 years who had recovered from COVID-19.

V usage is TRBV28 and J usage is TRBJ2-7, with 9 bases identical to TRBD1. V dropped 6 bases and J dropped 2; count of bases not matched to a gene: 2. Germline assignment: CDR1 MDHEN and CDR2 SYDVKM. This CDR3 has 13 amino acids. The CDR3 DNA is TGTGCCAGCAGCGGGACAGGGACCTACGAGCAGTACTTC. Its translation: CASSGTGTYEQYF. Complete variable domain (other parts from reference TRBV28 and TRBJ2-7): DVKVTQSSRYLVKRTGEKVFLECVQDMDHENMFWYRQDPGLGLRLIYFSYDVKMKEKGDIPEGYSVSREKKERFSLILESASTNQTSMYLCASSGTGTYEQYFGPGTRLTVT.

The rearrangement uses TRBV28 and TRBJ1-5, with TRBD1 matching 10 bases. The ends lost 4 bases at V and 2 bases at J; junction bases unmatched: 5. Germline CDR1 and CDR2: MDHEN and SYDVKM. The CDR3 has 16 residues. The CDR3 nucleotides are TGTGCCAGCAGTTCCTTCGGACAGGGGGGCAATCAGCCCCAGCATTTT. Translating it yields CASSSFGQGGNQPQHF. Full variable domain (missing parts from reference TRBV28 and TRBJ1-5): DVKVTQSSRYLVKRTGEKVFLECVQDMDHENMFWYRQDPGLGLRLIYFSYDVKMKEKGDIPEGYSVSREKKERFSLILESASTNQTSMYLCASSSFGQGGNQPQHFGDGTRLSIL.

This chain links TRBV10-1 with TRBJ2-6; D is uncertain. Trimming removed 3 bases from V and 2 bases from J, with 2 bases in between. This CDR3 is built from 13 residues. The V gene's germline CDR1 is WNHNN and CDR2 SYGVQD (reference sequence). The CDR3 protein is CASSDTGANVLTF. Written as DNA, the CDR3 is TGCGCCAGCAGTGACACTGGGGCCAACGTCCTGACTTTC.

The chain employs TRBV14 and TRBJ2-7; 9 bases map to TRBD1. Trimming cost V 2 bases and J 7 bases; bases outside gene matches: 12. CDR3 size: 16 residues. Germline CDR1 and CDR2: SGHDN and FVKESK. DNA for the CDR3: TGTGCCAGCAGCCAACCCCCCCGGGACAGGGTGGAGGAGCAGTACTTC. Translation gives CASSQPPRDRVEEQYF.

This chain connects TRBV5-1 to TRBJ2-3, with 9 bases fitting TRBD2. V lost 2 bases, J lost 0 bases, and 7 bases stayed unmatched. Germline-derived CDR1 and CDR2 are SGHRS and YFSETQ. This CDR3 region has 17 residues. The CDR3 nucleotides read TGCGCCAGCAGCTTCCAGACTAGCGGAACTAGCACAGATACGCAGTATTTT. This sequence encodes CASSFQTSGTSTDTQYF.

This chain links TRBV30 with TRBJ2-1, with TRBD1 as a possible D gene (5 bases). The CDR3 spans 11 residues. Trimming pared 1 base from V and 7 bases from J, leaving 5 bases between. The V gene's germline CDR1 is GTSNPN and CDR2 SVGIG (reference sequence). CDR3 sequence: CAWSAGNEQFF. The DNA for the CDR3 is TGTGCCTGGAGTGCAGGGAATGAGCAGTTCTTC.

The CDR3 region has the DNA TGTGCCAGCAGCCAAGAACAGACAGCTCCCAACTATGGCTACACCTTC. It yields the protein CASSQEQTAPNYGYTF. The gene calls are TRBV4-2 and TRBJ1-2, with D maybe TRBD1 (5 bases). This CDR3 comprises 16 residues. CDR1 is LGHNA and CDR2 is YNFKEQ in the germline V gene. Trimming cost V 0 bases and J 2 bases, with 13 bases left between them.

This rearrangement joins TRBV7-9 to TRBJ2-7, with TRBD1 matching 9 bases. Losses at the gene ends were 6 bases for V and 0 bases for J; bases not matched to a gene: 9. The CDR3 runs to 16 residues. CDR1 and CDR2 (germline): SEHNR, FQNEAQ (reference sequence). DNA of the CDR3: TGTGCCAGCAGTCCCCTCGGGACAGGGACCTCCTACGAGCAGTACTTC. It yields the protein CASSPLGTGTSYEQYF.

The CDR3 protein is CASSPNLYRDRVNEQYF. The CDR3 nucleotides are TGCGCCAGCAGCCCAAACCTTTATCGGGACAGGGTCAACGAGCAGTACTTC. The J gene is TRBJ2-7, the V gene TRBV4-1, with 9 bases identical to TRBD1. CDR1 MGHRA and CDR2 YSYEKL come from the germline V gene. The CDR3 loop spans 17 amino acids. Losses at the gene ends were 4 bases for V and 5 bases for J; bases not matched to a gene: 15.

This clone was recorded only once. V usage is TRBV15 and J usage is TRBJ2-7; 7 bases map to TRBD2. The ends lost 1 base at V and 2 bases at J; junction bases unmatched: 5. Germline V gives CDR1 LNHNV, CDR2 YYDKDF (reference sequence). This CDR3 has 15 amino acids. CDR3 loop: CATSRVGGKAYEQYF. As DNA, the CDR3 is TGTGCCACCAGCAGAGTGGGGGGGAAGGCCTACGAGCAGTACTTC.

This rearrangement joins TRBV5-6 to TRBJ2-5, with TRBD2 identical over 8 bases. The V gene end was trimmed by 2 bases and the J gene end by 5 bases; junction bases not matched to a gene: 14. In germline, CDR1 is SGHDT, CDR2 YYEEEE. The CDR3 spans 17 residues. CDR3 sequence reads: CASSFIPGEAGEETQYF. In DNA, the CDR3 is TGTGCCAGCAGCTTTATCCCAGGGGAAGCGGGAGAGGAGACCCAGTACTTC.

The chain recombines TRBV4-1 with TRBJ1-1, with no clear D. The CDR3 is 14 residues long. Trimming pared 8 bases from V and 3 bases from J, leaving 16 bases between. The germline V gene encodes CDR1 MGHRA and CDR2 YSYEKL. CDR3 protein: CASRGPLRDTEAFF. CDR3 DNA: TGCGCCAGCCGGGGTCCCCTAAGGGACACTGAAGCTTTCTTT.

The J gene is TRBJ2-1, the V gene TRBV3-1 (or the pseudogene TRBV3-2); 10 bases are shared with TRBD2. The V gene end was trimmed by 4 bases and the J gene end by 0 bases; junction bases not matched to a gene: 3. This CDR3 is built from 16 residues. Germline lookup yields CDR1 LGHDT and CDR2 YNNKEL (reference sequence). CDR3 coding DNA: TGTGCCAGCAGCCTCGCTAGCGGGAGCTCCTACAATGAGCAGTTCTTC. Its translation is CASSLASGSSYNEQFF.

The rearrangement uses TRBV7-9 and TRBJ1-3; maybe TRBD1 (5 bases). This CDR3 is 15 amino acids long. Deletions cut 6 bases from V and 6 bases from J, with 18 bases between. Looked up from germline, CDR1 is SEHNR and CDR2 is FQNEAQ (reference sequence). The CDR3 DNA sequence: TGTGCCAGCAGTCCTAGCGGTGGGACCTTAAACACCATATATTTT. Its translation: CASSPSGGTLNTIYF.

The chain combines TRBV5-7 with TRBJ1-5; D is undetermined. TRBV5-7 is sorted into the ORF group, with uncertain function. Deletions cut 2 bases from V and 2 bases from J, with 11 bases between. CDR3 length: 15 residues. CDR3 sequence reads: CASSFFGVCNQPQHF. DNA for the CDR3: TGTGCCAGCAGCTTCTTCGGGGTATGCAATCAGCCCCAGCATTTT.

The chain is built from TRBV30 and TRBJ1-6; D gene uncertain. Trimming removed 2 bases at V and 6 bases at J, with 5 bases between. The germline V gene has CDR1 GTSNPN and CDR2 SVGIG (reference sequence). The CDR3 totals 12 residues. CDR3: CAWSQINSPLHF. CDR3 bases: TGTGCCTGGAGTCAGATTAATTCACCCCTCCACTTT.

The chain is built from TRBV4-2 and TRBJ2-1; 10 nucleotides align to TRBD2. The CDR3 covers 17 residues. With 4 bases clipped from V and 8 bases from J, the junction kept 14 bases outside the gene matches. Germline V gene lookup returns CDR1 LGHNA and CDR2 YNFKEQ. The CDR3 sequence is CASSPSEGSGRGYEQFF. In DNA, the CDR3 is TGTGCCAGCAGCCCCAGCGAAGGGAGCGGGAGGGGATATGAGCAGTTCTTC.